This TCR beta chain derives from a study of T cell repertoires and HLA-DP antigens (dated by TCRdb to between 2018 and 2020). Regarding the research as a whole: The study used an in vitro model of CD4+ T cell alloreactivity against allogeneic HLA-DP presented by transduced HeLa cells. The two alloantigens modelled structurally similar versus dissimilar alloantigens, differing from self at one and over nine peptide-binding groove amino acids, respectively. Of the three donors, two were male and one was female, with ages ranging from the 18-to-29 band to the 60-to-69 band. On average, about 220 ng of DNA went in for sorted CD137+CD4+ samples, versus about 1,200 ng for pre-culture CD4+ samples.

Overall study outcomes, separate from this receptor: Sorted CD137+ cells showed similar clonality against both alloantigens (about 0.39), much higher than the clonality of pre-culture samples (around 0.038). Average cumulative frequency of clones undetected before culture was roughly 34% against one allele and 50.6% against the other. The study was limited by having only three donors, by relying on a non-physiological HeLa antigen-presenting system, and by using total CD4+ responder cells. The naive and memory CD4+ repertoires were not analysed as separate populations.

The immunoSEQ multiplex PCR, with forward primers for 54 TRBV segments and reverse primers for 13 TRBJ segments, was used to amplify TCRB CDR3 regions. For pre-culture CD4+ samples, sequencing was done at deep resolution with a target of fewer than 250,000 T cell genomes. Sequencing of amplicons was performed on an Illumina HiSeq System, and 87 bp reads covering the CDR3 were generated. The authors' analysis ran thus. PCR and sequencing errors in the reads were corrected, and alignment to IMGT reference sequences was used to define CDR3 regions. Synthetic template pools were used to estimate counts of templates and unique rearrangements. Clonality was computed by subtracting Pielou's evenness from 1. The Daley-Smith estimator was used to estimate richness. Morisita's index was used to measure repertoire overlap. A clone counted as low-abundance if it appeared in cultured samples but went undetected in the pre-culture repertoire of the same donor. TCRdb re-hosts the immuneACCESS table, in-frame sequences only. Its copies lack some clones; in the studies checked, an unresolved V gene accounts for under half of them, and the cause for the rest is not known. V and J calls and clone size are copied from that table; D and trimming were computed from the DNA. The sample contains 75,000 to 90,000 clones, more than 75% of them found a single time. The ten largest clones capture about 1.5% of the sample.

Untouched CD4+ T cells were isolated from Ficoll-separated PBMC by magnetic bead negative selection, reaching an average purity of 97.7%. Magnetic beads were used to isolate untouched CD4+ T cells from Ficoll-separated PBMC, giving about 97.7% purity with negligible CD8+ contamination. Donors were a few healthy blood donors whose buffy coats supplied peripheral blood mononuclear cells. CMV seronegative status was shared by all three donors. The DNeasy Blood & Tissue Kit was used for extraction of genomic DNA. TCRB sequencing was performed on genomic DNA from sorted CD137+CD4+ cells and pre-culture CD4+ baseline samples from each subject. This clone showed up just a few times. It lacks a known antigen. The input lacks base qualities; no much larger clone sits a single base away. The germline V and J ends show losses of 8 bases and 6 bases respectively, and no gene match explains 6 bases of the junction. Taken from the germline V gene, the CDR1 and CDR2 loops are SQVTM and ANQGSEA. The CDR3 sequence holds 12 residues, the cysteine and phenylalanine included. Solely the CDR3 DNA is kept, with 36 bases framed from the first base.

The sample comprised CD4+ T cells from PBMCs. This receptor was obtained from a man aged 50 to 59 in good health and CMV-seronegative. The chain is encoded by TRBV29-1 joined to TRBJ2-1; the central 8 bases match TRBD1. Read as DNA, the sequence is TGCAGCCACCTCACAGGGGGCAATGAGCAGTTCTTC. Its protein reads: CSHLTGGNEQFF.